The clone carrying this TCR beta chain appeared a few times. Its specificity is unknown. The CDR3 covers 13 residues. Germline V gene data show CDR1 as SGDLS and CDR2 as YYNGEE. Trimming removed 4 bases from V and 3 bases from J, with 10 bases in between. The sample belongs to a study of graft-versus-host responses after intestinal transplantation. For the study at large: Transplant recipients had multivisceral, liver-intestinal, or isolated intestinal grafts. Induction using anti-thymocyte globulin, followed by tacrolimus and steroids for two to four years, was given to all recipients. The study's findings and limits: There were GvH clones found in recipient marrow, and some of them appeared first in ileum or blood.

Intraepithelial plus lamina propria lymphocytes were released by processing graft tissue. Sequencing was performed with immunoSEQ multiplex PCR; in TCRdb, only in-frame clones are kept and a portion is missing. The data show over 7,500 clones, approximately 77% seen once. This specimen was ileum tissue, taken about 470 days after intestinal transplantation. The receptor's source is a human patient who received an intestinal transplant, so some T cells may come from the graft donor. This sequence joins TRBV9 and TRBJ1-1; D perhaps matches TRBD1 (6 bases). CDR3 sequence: CASSPTGYTEAFF. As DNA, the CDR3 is TGTGCCAGCAGCCCTACAGGGTACACTGAAGCTTTCTTT.